This paragraph covers one T cell receptor beta chain sequence. The target of this receptor is not known. No per-base quality is available; no much larger clone lies one base away. In the ViraFEST assay, PBMC were stimulated with viral peptide pools, and antigen-specific CD4+ T cell clonotypes were then identified by expansion using TCR sequencing. After around 10 days of culture, CD4+ T cells were isolated with the EasySep CD4+ T cell isolation kit. Each participant got two doses of an mRNA SARS-CoV-2 vaccine, either BNT162b2 or mRNA-1273. Healthy vaccine recipients had no prior SARS-CoV-2 infection, confirmed by negative nucleocapsid antibodies before and after vaccination. Each well held fewer than 2.5 million PBMC cultured in IMDM containing approximately 5% human AB serum, about 10 IU/ml IL-2 and gentamicin, along with roughly 10 ug/ml peptides. On days 3 and 7, half of the culture medium was replaced with fresh IL-2-containing medium. Each peptide stimulation condition was cultured in triplicate wells unless otherwise noted. PBMC were separated from whole blood using Ficoll-Paque Plus gradient centrifugation and were then either cryopreserved at -140C or used fresh. Overlapping peptide pools spanned the spike proteins of SARS-CoV-2 and the common cold coronaviruses HCoV-NL63, HCoV-OC43 and HCoV-229E. The QIAamp micro DNA kit was used to extract genomic DNA from the cultured CD4+ T cells.

V lost 2 bases and J lost 7 bases; the stretch between them is 8 bases long. CDR1 and CDR2, per the germline V gene (reference sequence), are LNHDA and SQIVND. Including cysteine and phenylalanine, the CDR3 has 12 amino acids. The read is trimmed to its CDR3 DNA, 36 bases read in frame from base 1. The data derive from a study of vaccination effects on CD4 cells after COVID-19 (dated by TCRdb to 2022 to 2024). For context, the study as a whole: Across the study, the median time from the second dose to post-vaccine sampling was 72 days (range 14 to 241). The study compared SARS-CoV-2 spike-specific CD4+ TCR repertoires before and after mRNA vaccination in COVID-19 convalescent patients and infection-naive vaccine recipients. A total of ten to eleven COVID-19 convalescent patients and several SARS-CoV-2-naive healthy vaccine recipients were included in the full study. The Oncomine TCR Beta short-read assay on an Illumina iSeq 100 was used to sequence cultures from other donors in the study.

The library came from the immunoSEQ multiplex PCR assay. DNA from the cultured and isolated CD4+ T cells underwent TCR beta CDR3 sequencing. For the original study's pipeline: The analysis removed non-productive TCR sequences, trimmed reads to the CDR3 region, and retained only CDR3s that were 7 or more amino acids long. Antigen-specific clonotypes were identified with the MANAFEST web app by comparing expansion in peptide wells against reference cultures. For clones to be considered positive, expansion at FDR<0.05 versus reference and all other wells, an odds ratio above 5, and a frequency above 0.1% in two replicate wells were required. A clonotype was defined as cross-reactive if the clonotype was significantly expanded both in SARS-CoV-2 spike wells and in at least one common cold coronavirus spike condition. CDR3 similarity was assessed by Levenshtein distance using the stringdist R package, and unrooted trees were constructed with ape in R 3.6.1. The source is immuneACCESS, and TCRdb retained only in-frame sequences with V and J called. Part of the clones is not carried over; for the studies checked, unresolved V genes explain less than half of this, and the remainder is unexplained. V and J calls plus clone size are reproduced from that table; the DNA served to infer D and trimming. Here the sample has roughly 34,000 clones; roughly four fifths occur a single time. In total, the top ten clones hold more than 1.3% of the sample.

General conclusions and limits of the study: In healthy vaccine recipients, vaccine-induced clones were almost all SARS-CoV-2 mono-reactive, with only 1 of 255 cross-reactive with common cold coronaviruses. At late post-vaccination timepoints, both infection-induced and vaccine-induced clones showed marked clonal contraction, consistent with waning T cell responses. The study was limited by a small number of convalescent patients and lacked early post-infection timepoints.

The sequence came from a human donor who received a COVID-19 vaccine. Some clones in this sample may be carry-over from other donors' samples. Here the chain combines TRBV19 and TRBJ1-1; the D gene is unclear. The sample was CD4+ T cells from PBMCs cultured with HCoV-NL63 spike peptides, taken after COVID-19 vaccination. The intended sense of this specimen's cell subset or site label: HCoV-NL63 spike overlapping peptide pool stimulation. CDR3 sequence: CASSINRIEAFF. In nucleotide form, the sequence is TGTGCCAGTAGTATAAACCGTATTGAAGCTTTCTTT.